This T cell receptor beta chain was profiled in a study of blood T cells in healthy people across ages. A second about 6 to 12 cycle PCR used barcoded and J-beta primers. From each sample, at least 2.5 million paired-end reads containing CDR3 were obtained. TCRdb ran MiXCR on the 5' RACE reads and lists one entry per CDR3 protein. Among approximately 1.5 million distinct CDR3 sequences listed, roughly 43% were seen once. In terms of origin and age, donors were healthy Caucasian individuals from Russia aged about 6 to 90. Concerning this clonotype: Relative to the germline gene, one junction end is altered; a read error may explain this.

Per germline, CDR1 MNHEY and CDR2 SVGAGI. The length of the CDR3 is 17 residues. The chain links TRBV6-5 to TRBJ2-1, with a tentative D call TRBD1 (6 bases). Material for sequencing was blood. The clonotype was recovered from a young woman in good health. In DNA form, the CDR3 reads TGTGCCAGCAGTTACTTTACAGGGAGTGGGCGATACACTGAGCAGTTCTTC. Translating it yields CASSYFTGSGRYTEQFF.